One sample yielded the 15 T cell receptor beta chains listed below, sequenced in a study of shared T cell receptors in the human thymus. The repertoire was sequenced with immunoSEQ multiplex PCR; TCRdb's copy has only in-frame clones and lacks some. Among some 400,000 clones listed, 85% to 95% were seen once. Sequencing used thymocytes. All receptors derive from a human donor.

The chain recombines TRBV21-1 with TRBJ1-2; the table assigns TRBD1, which was not confirmed against the DNA. TRBV21-1 is termed a pseudogene. The CDR3 is made up of 17 amino acids. In DNA form, the CDR3 reads TGTGCCCCCCGGGCCCACAGGGGCCAGGTAGTAGGTGGTGGCTACACCTTC. Translated: CAPRAHRGQVVGGGYTF.

This sequence joins TRBV4-2 and TRBJ2-5; D possibly matches TRBD1 or TRBD2 (5 bases each). Germline loops: CDR1 LGHNA, CDR2 YNFKEQ. The CDR3 runs to 14 residues. V lost 4 bases, J lost 5 bases, and 14 bases lay in between. The CDR3 protein is CASSPGRTGETQYF. The CDR3 DNA reads as TGTGCCAGCAGCCCGGGACGCACTGGGGAGACCCAGTACTTC.

J is TRBJ2-7 and V is TRBV9; 9 nucleotides line up with TRBD1. Germline V gene data show CDR1 as SGDLS and CDR2 as YYNGEE. The J segment lost 4 bases and the V segment lost 3 bases, leaving 5 bases of the junction unmatched. CDR3 length: 14 residues. The CDR3 loop is CASSAQGAGYEQYF. The DNA for the CDR3 is TGTGCCAGCAGCGCACAGGGGGCAGGATACGAGCAGTACTTC.

The V call is TRBV6-1, the J call TRBJ2-7, with D unclear. The germline V and J ends were trimmed by 10 bases and 2 bases, with 6 bases remaining between them. The CDR3 consists of 10 residues. Germline-derived CDR1 and CDR2 are MNHNS and SASEGT. CDR3 bases: TGTGCCATCCTAACCTACGAGCAGTACTTC. This gives the protein CAILTYEQYF.

The J gene is TRBJ2-3, the V gene TRBV27; D is unresolved. CDR3 length: 15 residues. Germline assignment: CDR1 MNHEY and CDR2 SMNVEV (reference sequence). Between the trimmed V and J ends, which lost 3 bases and 2 bases, there was a span of 12 bases. The CDR3 DNA sequence: TGTGCCAGCAGTTTCAGCTTTCGGACCACAGATACGCAGTATTTT. This codes for CASSFSFRTTDTQYF.

This clone was observed a single time. The J gene is TRBJ2-7, the V gene TRBV7-9, with unresolved D. This CDR3 has 13 amino acids. Germline V gene lookup returns CDR1 SEHNR and CDR2 FQNEAQ (reference sequence). Deletions cut 1 base from V and 3 bases from J, with 7 bases between. CDR3 sequence reads: CASSLGRFYEQYF. The CDR3 DNA reads TGTGCCAGCAGCTTAGGCCGGTTCTACGAGCAGTACTTC.

This sequence joins TRBV5-6 and TRBJ1-2; tentatively, D is TRBD1 (5 bases). V gave up 3 bases and J gave up 4 bases, with 28 bases separating them. CDR3 length: 19 amino acids. The V gene's germline CDR1 is SGHDT and CDR2 YYEEEE. The CDR3 nucleotides are TGTGCCAGCAGCTCCCGGATAGACAGAAGGGGCGAAACCACCTATGGCTACACCTTC. As protein: CASSSRIDRRGETTYGYTF.

The chain couples TRBV19 to TRBJ1-5, with D perhaps matching TRBD1 (5 bases). The germline gives CDR1 LNHDA, CDR2 SQIVND (reference sequence). The length of the CDR3 is 21 residues. The V end was cut by 3 bases, the J end by 0 bases, with 27 bases between. The CDR3 nucleotides read TGTGCCAGTAGTATTCCCTCCAAGATACAGGTAACGATGGTTAGCAATCAGCCCCAGCATTTT. Translation gives CASSIPSKIQVTMVSNQPQHF. Using reference TRBV19 and TRBJ1-5 for the parts outside the CDR3, the full variable domain is DGGITQSPKYLFRKEGQNVTLSCEQNLNHDAMYWYRQDPGQGLRLIYYSQIVNDFQKGDIAEGYSVSREKKESFPLTVTSAQKNPTAFYLCASSIPSKIQVTMVSNQPQHFGDGTRLSIL.

The chain uses TRBV18 and TRBJ2-7, with D tentatively TRBD1 (5 bases). V was shortened by 3 bases and J by 1 base, with 13 bases between the two germline ends. Looked up from germline, CDR1 is KGHSH and CDR2 is LQKENI. This CDR3 has 15 residues. CDR3 DNA: TGTGCCAGCTCACCCTGTACAGGAATTTCCTACGAGCAGTACTTC. This encodes CASSPCTGISYEQYF. Variable domain in full (rest from reference TRBV18 and TRBJ2-7): NAGVMQNPRHLVRRRGQEARLRCSPMKGHSHVYWYRQLPEEGLKFMVYLQKENIIDESGMPKERFSAEFPKEGPSILRIQQVVRGDSAAYFCASSPCTGISYEQYFGPGTRLTVT.

This CDR3 reads CASSYRGGGEQYF. CDR3 DNA sequence: TGTGCCAGCAGTTATCGTGGGGGAGGCGAGCAGTACTTC. V gene TRBV6-6 combines with J gene TRBJ2-7; a possible D gene is TRBD2 (6 bases). V was shortened by 3 bases and J by 6 bases, with 12 bases between the two germline ends. Per germline, CDR1 MNHNY and CDR2 SVGAGI (reference sequence). The CDR3 is made up of 13 amino acids.

The CDR3 region has the DNA TGTGCCAGCAGCGTGCCAGGTGAGCAGTTCTTC. It codes for CASSVPGEQFF. The chain couples TRBV2 to TRBJ2-1; D gene uncertain. Germline lookup yields CDR1 SNHLY and CDR2 FYNNEI. The CDR3 has 11 amino acids. V lost 6 bases, J lost 9 bases, and 9 bases lay in between.

This chain uses TRBV27 with TRBJ2-7; 15 bases line up with TRBD2. The CDR3 covers 22 residues. With V trimmed by 5 bases and J by 3 bases, 23 bases remained unmatched. Per germline, CDR1 MNHEY and CDR2 SMNVEV (reference sequence). The CDR3 loop reads CASSQNYPGQGTSGRKVYEQYF. For the CDR3, the DNA is TGTGCCAGCAGTCAAAACTATCCGGGACAGGGGACTAGCGGGAGGAAAGTCTACGAGCAGTACTTC.

This clone occurred once. This chain uses TRBV2 with TRBJ2-3; TRBD2 agrees at 11 bases. The CDR3 is made up of 15 amino acids. V lost 2 bases to trimming and J lost 5 bases; unmatched junction nucleotides: 3. Germline CDR1 reads SNHLY; CDR2 reads FYNNEI. The CDR3 DNA sequence: TGTGCCAGCAGTGAAATAGCGGGAGGGGAAGATACGCAGTATTTT. Its translation: CASSEIAGGEDTQYF.

The genes are TRBV4-2 and TRBJ2-6, with a weak D call TRBD1 (6 bases). V gave up 5 bases and J gave up 0 bases, with 14 bases separating them. The CDR3 has 17 residues. CDR1 LGHNA and CDR2 YNFKEQ come from the germline V gene. The CDR3 region is CASSSRTGLSGANVLTF. CDR3 sequence (DNA): TGTGCCAGCAGCTCCCGAACAGGGCTCTCTGGGGCCAACGTCCTGACTTTC.

The J gene is TRBJ1-5, the V gene TRBV28; 8 positions match TRBD1. Germline assignment: CDR1 MDHEN and CDR2 SYDVKM. Trimming removed 5 bases from V and 2 bases from J; junction bases left unmatched: 2. The CDR3 totals 14 residues. The CDR3 DNA reads TGTGCCAGCAGTCAGGGGGCAGGCAATCAGCCCCAGCATTTT. This sequence encodes CASSQGAGNQPQHF.